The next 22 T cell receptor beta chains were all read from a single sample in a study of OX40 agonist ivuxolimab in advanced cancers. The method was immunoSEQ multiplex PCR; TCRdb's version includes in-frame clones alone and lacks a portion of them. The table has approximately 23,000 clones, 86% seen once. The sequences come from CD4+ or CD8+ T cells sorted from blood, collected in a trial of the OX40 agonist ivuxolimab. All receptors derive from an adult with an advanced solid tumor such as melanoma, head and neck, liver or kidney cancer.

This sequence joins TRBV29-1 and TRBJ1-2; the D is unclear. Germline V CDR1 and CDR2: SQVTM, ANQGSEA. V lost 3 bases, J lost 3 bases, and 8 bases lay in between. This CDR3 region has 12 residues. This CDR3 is CSVDRIDYGYTF. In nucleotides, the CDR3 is TGCAGCGTTGACAGAATCGACTATGGCTACACCTTC.

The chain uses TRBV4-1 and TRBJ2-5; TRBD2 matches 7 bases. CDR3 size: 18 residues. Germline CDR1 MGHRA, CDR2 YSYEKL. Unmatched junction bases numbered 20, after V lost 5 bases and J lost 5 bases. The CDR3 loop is CASSKMPGLPKPLETQYF. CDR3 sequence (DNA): TGCGCCAGCAGCAAAATGCCGGGACTACCTAAACCTCTGGAGACCCAGTACTTC.

The CDR3, as DNA: TGTGCCAGCAGCTTAGCTCCGGAACCAACGCAGTATTTT. Protein sequence: CASSLAPEPTQYF. V is TRBV7-9 and J is TRBJ2-3; no clear D gene. The CDR3 contains 13 residues. The germline V and J ends were trimmed by 0 bases and 9 bases, with 10 bases remaining between them. Germline-derived CDR1 and CDR2 are SEHNR and FQNEAQ (reference sequence).

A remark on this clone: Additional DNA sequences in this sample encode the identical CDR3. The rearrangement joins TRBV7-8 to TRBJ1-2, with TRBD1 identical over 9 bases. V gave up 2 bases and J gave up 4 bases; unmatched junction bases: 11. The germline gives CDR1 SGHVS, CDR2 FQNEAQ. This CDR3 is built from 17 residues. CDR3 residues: CASSLPPWTGEAYGYTF. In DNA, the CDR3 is TGTGCCAGCAGCTTACCTCCCTGGACAGGGGAGGCCTATGGCTACACCTTC.

The CDR3 nucleotides read TGTGCCAGCAGCTCCGACCTCGGCGGGAATGAAAAACTGTTTTTT. Protein: CASSSDLGGNEKLFF. The chain has TRBV9 and TRBJ1-4, with unresolved D. In germline, CDR1 is SGDLS, CDR2 YYNGEE. The V end lost 4 bases, the J end lost 5 bases, and 15 bases lay between the germline ends. This CDR3 contains 15 residues.

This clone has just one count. CDR3 in DNA: TGCAGCGCGTATAGGGTGGGGGTCTACAATGAGCAGTTCTTC. Translated, it gives CSAYRVGVYNEQFF. J is TRBJ2-1 and V is TRBV29-1; possibly TRBD1 or TRBD2 for D (5 bases each). The germline V and J ends were trimmed by 7 bases and 3 bases, with 16 bases remaining between them. This CDR3 has 14 amino acids. The germline V gene has CDR1 SQVTM and CDR2 ANQGSEA.

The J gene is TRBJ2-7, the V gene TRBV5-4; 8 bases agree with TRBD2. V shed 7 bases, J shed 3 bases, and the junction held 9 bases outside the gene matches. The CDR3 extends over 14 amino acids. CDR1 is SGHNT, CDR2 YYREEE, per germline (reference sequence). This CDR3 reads CASHESGGGYEQYF. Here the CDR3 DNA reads TGTGCCAGCCATGAGAGCGGGGGTGGCTACGAGCAGTACTTC.

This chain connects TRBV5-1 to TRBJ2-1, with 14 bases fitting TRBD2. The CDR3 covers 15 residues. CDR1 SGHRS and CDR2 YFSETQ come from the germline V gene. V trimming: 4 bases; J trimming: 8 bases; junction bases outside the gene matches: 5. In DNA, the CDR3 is TGCGCCAGCAGCCCGCCGGGACTAGCGGGAGATGAGCAGTTCTTC. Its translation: CASSPPGLAGDEQFF.

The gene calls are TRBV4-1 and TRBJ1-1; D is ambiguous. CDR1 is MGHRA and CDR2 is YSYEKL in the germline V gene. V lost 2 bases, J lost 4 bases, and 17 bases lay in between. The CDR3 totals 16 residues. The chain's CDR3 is CASSQRLAARVTEAFF. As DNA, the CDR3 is TGCGCCAGCAGCCAAAGATTGGCGGCGCGGGTCACTGAAGCTTTCTTT.

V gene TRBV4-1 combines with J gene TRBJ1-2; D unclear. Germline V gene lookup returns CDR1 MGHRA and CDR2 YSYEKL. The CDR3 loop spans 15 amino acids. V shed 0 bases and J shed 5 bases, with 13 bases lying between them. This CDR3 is CASSQDTPGRYGYTF. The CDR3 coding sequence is TGCGCCAGCAGCCAAGATACTCCCGGCAGGTATGGCTACACCTTC.

CDR3 amino acids: CATTTGREQYF. The CDR3 coding sequence is TGTGCCACTACGACAGGCCGCGAGCAGTACTTC. The chain combines TRBV10-3 with TRBJ2-7, with a weak D call TRBD1 (6 bases). This CDR3 is 11 amino acids long. Germline V gene lookup returns CDR1 ENHRY and CDR2 SYGVKD. V was pared by 10 bases and J by 6 bases, with 13 bases between.

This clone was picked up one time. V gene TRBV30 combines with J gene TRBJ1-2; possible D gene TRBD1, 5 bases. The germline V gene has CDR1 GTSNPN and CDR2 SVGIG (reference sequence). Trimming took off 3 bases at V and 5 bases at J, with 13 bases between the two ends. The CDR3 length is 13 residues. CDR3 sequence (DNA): TGTGCCTGGAGGCAGGGAGGGTTTTATGGCTACACCTTC. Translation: CAWRQGGFYGYTF.

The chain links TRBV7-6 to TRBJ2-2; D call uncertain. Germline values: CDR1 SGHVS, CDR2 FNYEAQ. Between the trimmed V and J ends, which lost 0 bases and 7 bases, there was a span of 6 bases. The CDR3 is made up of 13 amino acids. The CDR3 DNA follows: TGTGCCAGCAGCTTAGCGCAGGTCGGGGAGCTGTTTTTT. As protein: CASSLAQVGELFF.

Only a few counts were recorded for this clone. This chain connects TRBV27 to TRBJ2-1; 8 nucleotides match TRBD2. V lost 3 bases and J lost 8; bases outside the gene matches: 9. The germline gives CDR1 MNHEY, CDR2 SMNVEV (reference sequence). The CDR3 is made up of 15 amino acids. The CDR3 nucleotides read TGTGCCAGCAGTTTTCCTGCGGGGGGCAGGTATGAGCAGTTCTTC. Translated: CASSFPAGGRYEQFF.

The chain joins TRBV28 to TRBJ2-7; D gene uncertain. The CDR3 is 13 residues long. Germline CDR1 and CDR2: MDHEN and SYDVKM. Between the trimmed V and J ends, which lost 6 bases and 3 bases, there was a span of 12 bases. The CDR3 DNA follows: TGTGCCAGCAGACCCCCAACCAACTACGAGCAGTACTTC. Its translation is CASRPPTNYEQYF. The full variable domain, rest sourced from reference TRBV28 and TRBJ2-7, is DVKVTQSSRYLVKRTGEKVFLECVQDMDHENMFWYRQDPGLGLRLIYFSYDVKMKEKGDIPEGYSVSREKKERFSLILESASTNQTSMYLCASRPPTNYEQYFGPGTRLTVT.

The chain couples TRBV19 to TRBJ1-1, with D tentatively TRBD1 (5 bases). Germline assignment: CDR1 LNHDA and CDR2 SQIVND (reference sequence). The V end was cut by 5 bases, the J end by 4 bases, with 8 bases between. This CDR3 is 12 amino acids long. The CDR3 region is CASSPGGTEAFF. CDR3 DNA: TGTGCCAGTAGTCCCGGGGGCACTGAAGCTTTCTTT.

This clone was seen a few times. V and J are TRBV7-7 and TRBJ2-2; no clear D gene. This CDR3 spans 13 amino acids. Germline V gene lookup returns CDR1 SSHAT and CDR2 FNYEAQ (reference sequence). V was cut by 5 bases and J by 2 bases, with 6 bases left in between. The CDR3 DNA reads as TGTGCCAGCAGCCAGGCCAACACCGGGGAGCTGTTTTTT. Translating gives CASSQANTGELFF.

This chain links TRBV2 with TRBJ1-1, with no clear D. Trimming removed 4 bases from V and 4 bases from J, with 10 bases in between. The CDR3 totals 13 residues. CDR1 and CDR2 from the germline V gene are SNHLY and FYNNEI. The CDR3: CASSGRQTTEAFF. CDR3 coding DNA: TGTGCCAGCAGTGGGCGGCAGACCACTGAAGCTTTCTTT.

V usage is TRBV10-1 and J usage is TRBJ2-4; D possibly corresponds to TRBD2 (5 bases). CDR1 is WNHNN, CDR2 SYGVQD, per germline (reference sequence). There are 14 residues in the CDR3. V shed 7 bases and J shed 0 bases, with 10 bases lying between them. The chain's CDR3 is CASTRRGAKNIQYF. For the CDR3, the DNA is TGCGCCAGCACACGCCGGGGAGCCAAAAACATTCAGTACTTC.

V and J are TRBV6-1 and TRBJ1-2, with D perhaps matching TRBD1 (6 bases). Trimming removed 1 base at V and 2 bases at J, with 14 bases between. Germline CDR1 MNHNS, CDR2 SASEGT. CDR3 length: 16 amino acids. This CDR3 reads CASSEEDRGINYGYTF. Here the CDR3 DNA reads TGTGCCAGCAGTGAAGAAGATAGGGGGATAAACTATGGCTACACCTTC.

In nucleotides, the CDR3 is TGTGCCAGCTCACCGGAAGGGGGGAGCTACGAGCAGTACTTC. Protein: CASSPEGGSYEQYF. The chain employs TRBV18 and TRBJ2-7, with D perhaps TRBD1 or TRBD2 (6 bases each). CDR1 is KGHSH, CDR2 LQKENI, per germline. This CDR3 has 14 amino acids. The V and J ends lost 3 bases and 3 bases respectively, with 12 bases between them.

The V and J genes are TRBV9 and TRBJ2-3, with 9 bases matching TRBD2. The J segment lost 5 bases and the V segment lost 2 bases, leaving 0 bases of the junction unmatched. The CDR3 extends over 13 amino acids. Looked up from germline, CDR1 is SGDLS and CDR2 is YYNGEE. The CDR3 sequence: CASSVSGGDTQYF. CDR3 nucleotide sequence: TGTGCCAGCAGCGTTAGCGGGGGAGATACGCAGTATTTT.